These 14 T cell receptor beta chains came from one sample sequenced in a study of CD8 T cells in Susac syndrome. RNA amounts of roughly 0.45 to 1 ug underwent reverse transcription with random hexamers. Each CDR3 protein is one row after TCRdb ran MiXCR on the immunoSEQ multiplex PCR reads. Seen here are about 180,000 distinct CDR3 sequences, 90% to 95% observed once, and the top ten hold 0.09% to 0.1%. The sequenced sample was CD4+ T cells from PBMCs. These receptors were collected from a human donor with Susac syndrome.

V and J are TRBV20-1 and TRBJ2-3, with a possible D match to TRBD2 (5 bases). The CDR3 runs 15 residues. V dropped 0 bases and J dropped 0 bases, with 10 bases sitting between them. Germline V gene data show CDR1 as DFQATT and CDR2 as SNEGSKA (reference sequence). In DNA, the CDR3 is TGCAGTGCTAGAGAGGCTAGCACTAGCACAGATACGCAGTATTTT. Translating it yields CSAREASTSTDTQYF.

The chain uses TRBV28 and TRBJ2-6, with a tentative D call TRBD2 (6 bases). The CDR3 runs 16 residues. The V and J ends lost 5 bases and 0 bases respectively, with 11 bases between them. The germline gives CDR1 MDHEN, CDR2 SYDVKM. The CDR3 loop is CASSIPGDSGANVLTF. The CDR3 DNA reads TGTGCCAGCAGTATACCGGGGGACTCTGGGGCCAACGTCCTGACTTTC.

This clonotype was seen just once. This chain joins TRBV5-4 and TRBJ2-3; 9 nucleotides match TRBD2. Unmatched junction bases numbered 4, after V lost 3 bases and J lost 2 bases. This CDR3 has 15 amino acids. The germline V gene encodes CDR1 SGHNT and CDR2 YYREEE (reference sequence). The CDR3 sequence is CASSWGLADTDTQYF. In DNA form, the CDR3 reads TGTGCCAGCAGCTGGGGACTAGCCGACACAGATACGCAGTATTTT.

This clonotype was seen once. The chain couples TRBV4-3 to TRBJ2-3; unclear D gene. V lost 0 bases to trimming and J lost 0 bases, with 13 bases between them. The germline V gene encodes CDR1 LGHNA and CDR2 YSLEER. The CDR3 spans 17 residues. CDR3 residues: CASSQEWRTTSTDTQYF. Written as DNA, the CDR3 is TGCGCCAGCAGCCAAGAGTGGCGGACGACTAGCACAGATACGCAGTATTTT.

The chain has TRBV19 and TRBJ1-2; D remains unclear. Between the trimmed V and J ends, which lost 6 bases and 7 bases, there was a span of 12 bases. CDR3 length: 12 amino acids. From germline, CDR1 is LNHDA and CDR2 SQIVND (reference sequence). CDR3 nucleotides: TGTGCCAGTAGCGGGCCGGGGTTTGGCTACACCTTC. Translation gives CASSGPGFGYTF.

The chain employs TRBV20-1 and TRBJ2-7; maybe TRBD2 (5 bases). V was clipped by 5 bases and J by 4 bases, with 12 bases between them. This CDR3 is 12 amino acids long. Germline CDR1 is DFQATT and CDR2 is SNEGSKA (reference sequence). The CDR3 protein is CSALARGYEQYF. CDR3 coding DNA: TGCAGTGCTTTAGCTCGAGGGTACGAGCAGTACTTC.

V usage is TRBV5-1 and J usage is TRBJ1-4; 7 bases match TRBD1. Germline CDR1 SGHRS, CDR2 YFSETQ. The CDR3 has 15 residues. V shed 5 bases, J shed 3 bases, and the junction held 7 bases outside the gene matches. The CDR3 sequence is CASRPRQGPNEKLFF. In nucleotides, the CDR3 is TGCGCCAGCAGACCCAGACAGGGTCCTAATGAAAAACTGTTTTTT.

The chain combines TRBV7-8 with TRBJ2-7, with 9 bases that match TRBD1. V shed 1 base, J shed 7 bases, and the junction held 17 bases outside the gene matches. From germline, CDR1 is SGHVS and CDR2 FQNEAQ. This CDR3 comprises 18 residues. The CDR3 coding sequence is TGTGCCAGCAGCTTAGGGGGGTCGGTGGGGACAGGGCTCGGTGAGCAGTACTTC. Its translation is CASSLGGSVGTGLGEQYF.

V is TRBV6-6 and J is TRBJ1-6; 8 nucleotides match TRBD1. The junction had 9 bases not matched to a gene; V was cut back by 2 bases and J by 9 bases. CDR1 is MNHNY, CDR2 SVGAGI, per germline (reference sequence). There are 16 residues in the CDR3. CDR3 sequence reads: CASSYARQGSGSPLHF. CDR3 DNA: TGTGCCAGCAGTTACGCCCGACAGGGGAGTGGTTCACCCCTCCACTTT.

The chain links TRBV30 to TRBJ1-4; 9 positions match TRBD1. Germline CDR1 GTSNPN, CDR2 SVGIG (reference sequence). V shed 8 bases and J 2 bases; nucleotides not matched to a gene: 0. The CDR3 loop spans 12 amino acids. The CDR3 protein is CAGTGTNEKLFF. As DNA, the CDR3 is TGTGCCGGGACAGGGACTAATGAAAAACTGTTTTTT.

The chain has TRBV20-1 and TRBJ1-4, with unresolved D. V lost 4 bases to trimming and J lost 7 bases, with 16 bases between them. The CDR3 runs 14 residues. In germline, CDR1 is DFQATT, CDR2 SNEGSKA (reference sequence). CDR3 amino acids: CSAKTLTRGEKLFF. The CDR3 nucleotides are TGCAGTGCTAAAACCCTGACGCGGGGTGAAAAACTGTTTTTT.

The chain employs TRBV20-1 and TRBJ2-3; 10 bases map to TRBD2. Unmatched junction bases numbered 2, after V lost 0 bases and J lost 2 bases. CDR1 DFQATT and CDR2 SNEGSKA come from the germline V gene (reference sequence). The CDR3 is made up of 15 amino acids. The CDR3 DNA sequence: TGCAGTGCTAGAGACACTAGCGGGGACACAGATACGCAGTATTTT. This codes for CSARDTSGDTDTQYF.

The chain couples TRBV29-1 to TRBJ1-2; D gene unclear. The CDR3 spans 12 residues. The ends were cut back, 7 bases at V and 8 bases at J, with 17 bases in the middle. Germline values: CDR1 SQVTM, CDR2 ANQGSEA. CDR3 in DNA: TGCAGCGCCGTGACGGGTCGGGAGGGCTACACCTTC. Amino acids: CSAVTGREGYTF.

The rearrangement joins TRBV29-1 to TRBJ2-2; a possible D gene is TRBD2 (5 bases). V gave up 3 bases and J gave up 10 bases, with 15 bases separating them. This CDR3 spans 13 amino acids. From germline, CDR1 is SQVTM and CDR2 ANQGSEA. Here the CDR3 reads CSVEGSDHVELFF. DNA for the CDR3: TGCAGCGTTGAGGGGAGCGACCACGTGGAGCTGTTTTTT.